This T cell receptor beta chain was documented in a study of T cell changes during pregnancy in multiple sclerosis. The assay was immunoSEQ multiplex PCR, and TCRdb's table has in-frame clones only and misses some. The table has under 35,000 clones, approximately 91% seen once; the top ten hold almost 8%. The CDR3 has 19 amino acids. This clonotype was sampled from a female donor with multiple sclerosis, enrolled in a pregnancy study. The J gene is TRBJ2-3, the V gene TRBV1; TRBD2 is taken as the D call from the table, unchecked against the DNA. TRBV1 is reported as a pseudogene. Material: CD8+ T cells from peripheral blood mononuclear cells, obtained before pregnancy. CDR3 DNA: TGCACCAGCAGCCACGTTAGCGGGGGGGCCGAAATCCTGATCCATACGCAGTATTTT. This codes for CTSSHVSGGAEILIHTQYF.